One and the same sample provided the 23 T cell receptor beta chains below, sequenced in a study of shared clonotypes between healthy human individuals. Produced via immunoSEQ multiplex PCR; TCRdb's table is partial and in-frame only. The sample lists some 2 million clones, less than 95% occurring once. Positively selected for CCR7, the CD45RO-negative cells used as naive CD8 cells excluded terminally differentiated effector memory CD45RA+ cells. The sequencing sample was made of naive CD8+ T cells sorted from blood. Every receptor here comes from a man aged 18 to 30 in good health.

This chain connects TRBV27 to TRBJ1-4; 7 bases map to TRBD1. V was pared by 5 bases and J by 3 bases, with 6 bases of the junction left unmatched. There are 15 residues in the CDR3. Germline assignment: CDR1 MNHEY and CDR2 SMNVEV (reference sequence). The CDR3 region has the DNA TGTGCCAGCAGTCCTCAGGGGGGAGCTAATGAAAAACTGTTTTTT. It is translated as CASSPQGGANEKLFF.

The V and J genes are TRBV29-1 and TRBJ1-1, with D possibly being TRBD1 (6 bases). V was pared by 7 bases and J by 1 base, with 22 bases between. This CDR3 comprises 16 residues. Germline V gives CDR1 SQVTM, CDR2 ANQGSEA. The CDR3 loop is CSGRVLVGAGNTEAFF. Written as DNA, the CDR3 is TGCAGCGGCCGAGTACTTGTGGGGGCCGGGAACACTGAAGCTTTCTTT.

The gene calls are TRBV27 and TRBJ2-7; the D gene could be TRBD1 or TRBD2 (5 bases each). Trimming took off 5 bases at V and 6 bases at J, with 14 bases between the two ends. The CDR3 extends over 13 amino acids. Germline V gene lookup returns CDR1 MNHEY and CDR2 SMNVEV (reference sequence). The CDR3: CASSKGPFGEQYF. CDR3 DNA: TGTGCCAGCAGTAAGGGACCGTTCGGCGAGCAGTACTTC.

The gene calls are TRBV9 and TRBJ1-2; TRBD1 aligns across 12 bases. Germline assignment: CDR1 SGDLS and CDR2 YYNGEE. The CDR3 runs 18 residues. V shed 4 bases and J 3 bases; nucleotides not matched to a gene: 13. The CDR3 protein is CASSPHRDRGRLDYGYTF. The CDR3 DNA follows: TGTGCCAGCAGCCCTCACCGGGACAGGGGGCGTCTCGACTATGGCTACACCTTC. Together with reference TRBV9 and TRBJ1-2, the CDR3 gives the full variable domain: DSGVTQTPKHLITATGQRVTLRCSPRSGDLSVYWYQQSLDQGLQFLIQYYNGEERAKGNILERFSAQQFPDLHSELNLSSLELGDSALYFCASSPHRDRGRLDYGYTFGSGTRLTVV.

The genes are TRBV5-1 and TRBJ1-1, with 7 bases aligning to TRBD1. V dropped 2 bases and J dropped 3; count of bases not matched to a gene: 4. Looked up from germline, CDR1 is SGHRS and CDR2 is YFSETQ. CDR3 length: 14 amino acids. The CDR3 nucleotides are TGCGCCAGCAGCTTCCGACAGGGAGACACTGAAGCTTTCTTT. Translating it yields CASSFRQGDTEAFF.

The CDR3 region is CASSLSIGTVLYEQYF. The CDR3 region has the DNA TGTGCCAGCAGTTTATCGATTGGGACTGTCCTCTACGAGCAGTACTTC. This chain links TRBV27 with TRBJ2-7, with D maybe TRBD2 (6 bases). The CDR3 has 16 residues. V lost 0 bases, J lost 3 bases, and 15 bases lay in between. Germline V gives CDR1 MNHEY, CDR2 SMNVEV (reference sequence).

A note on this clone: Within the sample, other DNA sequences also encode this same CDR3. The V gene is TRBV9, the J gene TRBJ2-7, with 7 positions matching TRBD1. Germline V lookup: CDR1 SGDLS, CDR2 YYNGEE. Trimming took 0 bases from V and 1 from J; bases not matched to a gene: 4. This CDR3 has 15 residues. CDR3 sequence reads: CASSVGQGASYEQYF. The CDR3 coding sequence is TGTGCCAGCAGCGTAGGACAGGGCGCGTCCTACGAGCAGTACTTC.

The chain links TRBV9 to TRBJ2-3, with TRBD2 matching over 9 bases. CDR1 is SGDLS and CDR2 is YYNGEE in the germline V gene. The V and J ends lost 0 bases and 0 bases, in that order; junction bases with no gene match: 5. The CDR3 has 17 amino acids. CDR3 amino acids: CASSVVGLAGSTDTQYF. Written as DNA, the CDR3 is TGTGCCAGCAGCGTAGTAGGGCTAGCGGGAAGCACAGATACGCAGTATTTT.

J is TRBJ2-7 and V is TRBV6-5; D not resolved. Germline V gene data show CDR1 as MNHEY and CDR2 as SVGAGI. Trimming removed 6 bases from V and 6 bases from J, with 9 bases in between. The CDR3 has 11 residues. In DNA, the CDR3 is TGTGCCAGCAGGGCCGGTTCCGAGCAGTACTTC. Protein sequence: CASRAGSEQYF.

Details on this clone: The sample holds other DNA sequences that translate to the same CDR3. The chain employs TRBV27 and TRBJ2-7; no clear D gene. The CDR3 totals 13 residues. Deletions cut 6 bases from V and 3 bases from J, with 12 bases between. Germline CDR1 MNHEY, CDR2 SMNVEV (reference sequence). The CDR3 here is CASRGLLNYEQYF. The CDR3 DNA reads TGTGCCAGCAGGGGCCTTTTAAACTACGAGCAGTACTTC.

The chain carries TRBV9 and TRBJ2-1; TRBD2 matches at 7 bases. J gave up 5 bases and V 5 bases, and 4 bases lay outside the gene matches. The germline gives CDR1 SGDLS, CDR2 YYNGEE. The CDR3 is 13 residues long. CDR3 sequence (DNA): TGTGCCAGCAGGCGGGGGAGTAACAATGAGCAGTTCTTC. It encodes CASRRGSNNEQFF.

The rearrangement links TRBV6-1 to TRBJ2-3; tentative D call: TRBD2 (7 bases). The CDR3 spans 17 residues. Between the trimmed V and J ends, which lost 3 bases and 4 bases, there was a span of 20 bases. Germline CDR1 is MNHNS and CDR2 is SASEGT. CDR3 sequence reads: CASSDHLGAGAADTQYF. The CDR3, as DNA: TGTGCCAGCAGTGACCACCTAGGGGCGGGGGCGGCAGATACGCAGTATTTT.

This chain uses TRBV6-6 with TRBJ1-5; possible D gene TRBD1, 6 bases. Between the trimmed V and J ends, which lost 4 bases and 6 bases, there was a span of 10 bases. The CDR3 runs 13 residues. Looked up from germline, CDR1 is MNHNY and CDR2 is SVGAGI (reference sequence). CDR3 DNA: TGTGCCAGCAGTTGGACAGCTCGTCAGCCCCAGCATTTT. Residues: CASSWTARQPQHF.

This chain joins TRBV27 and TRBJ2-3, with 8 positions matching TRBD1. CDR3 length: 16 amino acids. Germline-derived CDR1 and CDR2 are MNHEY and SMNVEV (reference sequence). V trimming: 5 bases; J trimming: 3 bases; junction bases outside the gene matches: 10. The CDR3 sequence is CASSLDRERVTDTQYF. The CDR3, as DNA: TGTGCCAGCAGTCTGGACAGGGAAAGGGTAACAGATACGCAGTATTTT.

CDR3 bases: TGTGCCAGCAGTGACAGGGGATATCCCCTCCACTTT. Its protein product is CASSDRGYPLHF. The chain links TRBV6-1 to TRBJ1-6, with D possibly matching TRBD1 (6 bases). The V end lost 3 bases, the J end lost 13 bases, and 10 bases lay between the germline ends. Germline V gene sequence: CDR1 MNHNS, CDR2 SASEGT. The CDR3 is 12 residues long.

The CDR3 DNA reads TGTGCCAGCAGCCCGCTTGGGGACAGTAGCACAGATACGCAGTATTTT. Protein: CASSPLGDSSTDTQYF. This chain joins TRBV11-2 and TRBJ2-3; 7 bases align to TRBD1. Trimming removed 5 bases from V and 0 bases from J; junction bases left unmatched: 8. The CDR3 extends over 16 amino acids. The V gene's germline CDR1 is SGHAT and CDR2 FQNNGV.

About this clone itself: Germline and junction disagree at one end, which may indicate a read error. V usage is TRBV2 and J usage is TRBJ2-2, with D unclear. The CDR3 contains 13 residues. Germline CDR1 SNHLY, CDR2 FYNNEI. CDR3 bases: TGTGCCAGCAGTGACCCGAACCCCGGGGAGCTGTTTTTT. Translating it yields CASSDPNPGELFF.

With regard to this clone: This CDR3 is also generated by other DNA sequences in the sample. This chain's CDR3 is CASSPGTGSTDTQYF. CDR3 bases: TGTGCCAGCTCACCAGGGACAGGGAGCACAGATACGCAGTATTTT. This rearrangement joins TRBV18 to TRBJ2-3; 9 positions match TRBD1. After removal of 2 bases from V and 0 bases from J, the junction contained 0 bases not matched to a gene. Per the germline V gene, CDR1 is KGHSH and CDR2 is LQKENI. The CDR3 is 15 amino acids.

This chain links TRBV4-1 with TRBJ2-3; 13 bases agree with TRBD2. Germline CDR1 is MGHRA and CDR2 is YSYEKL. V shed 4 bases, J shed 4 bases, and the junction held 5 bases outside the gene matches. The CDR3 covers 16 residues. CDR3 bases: TGCGCCAGCAGCCTAGGGACTAGCGGGGCTTCAGATACGCAGTATTTT. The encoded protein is CASSLGTSGASDTQYF.

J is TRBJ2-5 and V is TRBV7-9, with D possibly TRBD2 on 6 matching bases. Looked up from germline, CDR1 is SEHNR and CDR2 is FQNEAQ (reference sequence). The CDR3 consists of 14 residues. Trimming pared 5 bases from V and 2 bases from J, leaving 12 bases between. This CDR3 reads CASSKSGTQETQYF. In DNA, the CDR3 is TGTGCCAGCAGCAAGTCCGGGACTCAAGAGACCCAGTACTTC. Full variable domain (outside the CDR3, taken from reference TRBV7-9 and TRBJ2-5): DTGVSQNPRHKITKRGQNVTFRCDPISEHNRLYWYRQTLGQGPEFLTYFQNEAQLEKSRLLSDRFSAERPKGSFSTLEIQRTEQGDSAMYLCASSKSGTQETQYFGPGTRLLVL.

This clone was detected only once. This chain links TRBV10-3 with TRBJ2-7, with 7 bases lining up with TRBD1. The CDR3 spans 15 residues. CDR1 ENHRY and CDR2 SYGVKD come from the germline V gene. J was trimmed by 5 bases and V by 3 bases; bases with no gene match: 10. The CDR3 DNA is TGTGCCATCAGTGAAGTCAAGGGGGCCTTAGACGAGCAGTACTTC. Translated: CAISEVKGALDEQYF.

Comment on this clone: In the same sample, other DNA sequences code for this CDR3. CDR3 amino acids: CASSVGGGAYEQYF. DNA of the CDR3: TGTGCCAGCAGCGTAGGTGGAGGAGCCTACGAGCAGTACTTC. This rearrangement joins TRBV9 to TRBJ2-7; possible D gene TRBD2, 5 bases. Germline CDR1 is SGDLS and CDR2 is YYNGEE. The ends were cut back, 0 bases at V and 2 bases at J, with 9 bases in the middle. The CDR3 has 14 residues.

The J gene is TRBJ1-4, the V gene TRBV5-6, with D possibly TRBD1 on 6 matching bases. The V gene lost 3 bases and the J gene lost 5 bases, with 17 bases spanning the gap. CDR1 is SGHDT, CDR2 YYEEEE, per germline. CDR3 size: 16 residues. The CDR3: CASSSVPTGLNEKLFF. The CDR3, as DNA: TGTGCCAGCAGCTCGGTCCCGACAGGATTAAATGAAAAACTGTTTTTT.